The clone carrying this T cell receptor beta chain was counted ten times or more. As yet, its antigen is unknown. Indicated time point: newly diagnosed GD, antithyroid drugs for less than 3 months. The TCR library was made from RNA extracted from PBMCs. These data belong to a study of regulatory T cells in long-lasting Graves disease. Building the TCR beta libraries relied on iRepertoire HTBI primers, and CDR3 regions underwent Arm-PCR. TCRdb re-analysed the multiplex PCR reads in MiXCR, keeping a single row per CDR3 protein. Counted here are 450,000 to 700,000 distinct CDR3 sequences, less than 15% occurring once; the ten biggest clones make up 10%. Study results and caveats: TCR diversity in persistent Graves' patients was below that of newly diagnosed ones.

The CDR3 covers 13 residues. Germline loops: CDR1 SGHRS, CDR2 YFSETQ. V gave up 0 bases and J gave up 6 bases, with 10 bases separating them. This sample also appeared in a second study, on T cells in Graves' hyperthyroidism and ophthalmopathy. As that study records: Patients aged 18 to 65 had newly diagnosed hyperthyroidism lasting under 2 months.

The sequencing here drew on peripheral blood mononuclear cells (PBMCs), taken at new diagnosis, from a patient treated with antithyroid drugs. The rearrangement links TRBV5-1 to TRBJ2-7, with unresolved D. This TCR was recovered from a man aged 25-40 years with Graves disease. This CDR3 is CASSLAPSGEQYF. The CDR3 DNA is TGCGCCAGCAGCTTGGCCCCTTCGGGCGAGCAGTACTTC.